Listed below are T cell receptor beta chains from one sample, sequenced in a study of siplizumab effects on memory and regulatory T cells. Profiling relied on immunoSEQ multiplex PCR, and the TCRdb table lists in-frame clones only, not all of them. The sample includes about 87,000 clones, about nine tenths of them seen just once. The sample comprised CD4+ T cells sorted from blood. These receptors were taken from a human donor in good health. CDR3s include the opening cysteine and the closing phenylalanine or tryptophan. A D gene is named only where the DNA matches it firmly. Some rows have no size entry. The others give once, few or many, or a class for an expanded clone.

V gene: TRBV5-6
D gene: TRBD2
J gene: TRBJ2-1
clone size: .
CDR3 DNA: TGTGCCAGCAGCTTGGCAGGCGGGAGGGTCAATGAGCAGTTCTTC
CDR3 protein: CASSLAGGRVNEQFF

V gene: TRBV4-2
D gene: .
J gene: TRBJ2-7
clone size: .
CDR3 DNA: TGTGCCAGCAGCCAGGAACCAGGGTCTGGGTACGAGCAGTACTTC
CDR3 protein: CASSQEPGSGYEQYF

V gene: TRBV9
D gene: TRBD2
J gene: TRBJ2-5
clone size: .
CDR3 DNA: TGTGCCAGCAGCGTGGGACAAACTAGCGGAACCCGGACGGAGACCCAGTACTTC
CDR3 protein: CASSVGQTSGTRTETQYF

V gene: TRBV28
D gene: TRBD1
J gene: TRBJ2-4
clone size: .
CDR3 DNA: TGTGCCACCCTGGACAGGGGGGTTTCCATTCAGTACTTC
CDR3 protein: CATLDRGVSIQYF

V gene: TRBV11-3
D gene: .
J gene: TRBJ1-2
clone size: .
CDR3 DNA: TGTGCCAGCAGCTCCGCAGGGTCAAACTATGGCTACACCTTC
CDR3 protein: CASSSAGSNYGYTF

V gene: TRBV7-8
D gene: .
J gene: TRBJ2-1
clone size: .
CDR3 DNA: TGTGCCAGCAGCTTAGCGCGAAGGCGTGATGAGCAGTTCTTC
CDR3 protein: CASSLARRRDEQFF

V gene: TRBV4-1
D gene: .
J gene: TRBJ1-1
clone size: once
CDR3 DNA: TGCGCCAGCAGCCAAGAAACTTCCAGGGCCACTGAAGCTTTCTTT
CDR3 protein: CASSQETSRATEAFF

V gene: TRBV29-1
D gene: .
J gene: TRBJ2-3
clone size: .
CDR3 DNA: TGCAGCGTTTCCCTCAGAGGGACAGATACGCAGTATTTT
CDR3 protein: CSVSLRGTDTQYF

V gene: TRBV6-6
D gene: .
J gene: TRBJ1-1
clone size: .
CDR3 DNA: TGTGCCAGCAGTTATATAGCTAGCACTGAAGCTTTCTTT
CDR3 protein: CASSYIASTEAFF

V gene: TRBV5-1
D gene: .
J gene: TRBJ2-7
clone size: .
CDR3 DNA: TGCGCCAGTAAGCGTGGGGGTCTCGAAGAGCAGTACTTC
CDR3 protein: CASKRGGLEEQYF

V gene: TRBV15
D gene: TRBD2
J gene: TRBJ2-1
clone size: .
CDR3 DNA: TGTGCCACCAGCAGAGATTATAATAGCGGGAGGACTGAGCAGTTCTTC
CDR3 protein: CATSRDYNSGRTEQFF

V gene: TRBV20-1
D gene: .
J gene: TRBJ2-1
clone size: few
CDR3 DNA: TGCAGTGCTAGCGGGGCGGAGCAGTTCTTC
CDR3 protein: CSASGAEQFF

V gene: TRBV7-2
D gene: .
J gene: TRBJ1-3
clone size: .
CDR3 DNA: TGTGCCAGCAGCCGCTTTGGAAACACCATATATTTT
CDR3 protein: CASSRFGNTIYF